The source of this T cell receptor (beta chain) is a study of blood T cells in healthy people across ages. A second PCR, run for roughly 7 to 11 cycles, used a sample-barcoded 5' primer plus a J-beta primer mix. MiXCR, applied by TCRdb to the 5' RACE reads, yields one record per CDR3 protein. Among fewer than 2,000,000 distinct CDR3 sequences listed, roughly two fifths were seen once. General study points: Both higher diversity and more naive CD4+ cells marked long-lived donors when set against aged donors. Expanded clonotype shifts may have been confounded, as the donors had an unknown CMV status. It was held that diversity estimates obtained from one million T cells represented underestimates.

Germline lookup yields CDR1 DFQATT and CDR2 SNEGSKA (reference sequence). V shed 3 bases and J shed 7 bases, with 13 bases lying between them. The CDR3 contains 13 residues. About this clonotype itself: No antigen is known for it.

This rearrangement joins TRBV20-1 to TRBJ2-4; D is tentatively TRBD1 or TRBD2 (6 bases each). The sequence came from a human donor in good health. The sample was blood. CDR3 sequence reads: CSARSGAANIQYF. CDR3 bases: TGCAGTGCTAGGTCGGGGGCAGCGAACATTCAGTACTTC.